The sample holds one count of the clone carrying this TCR beta chain. Its antigen is not identified. This CDR3 is built from 14 residues. V was clipped by 0 bases and J by 5 bases, with 9 bases between them. In germline, CDR1 is SGHNT, CDR2 YYREEE (reference sequence). The data are from a study of T cell repertoires in cytomegalovirus infection. Study at large: It was the public TCR beta signatures that indicated both CMV infection and matching HLA type. Study-wide findings and caveats: CMV-specific TCR beta clonotypes restricted by HLA-C dominated the ex vivo response. Of the TCR beta families, the public ones yielded a cumulative frequency that identified carriers of CMV plus the relevant HLA.

TCRdb reprocessed the reads with MiXCR, giving one entry per CDR3 protein. The repertoire consists of roughly 720,000 distinct CDR3 sequences, with about 40% occurring once and the leading ten covering under 3.5%. This TCR came from a human donor in good health (CMV status not recorded). Some clones in this sample may be carry-over from other donors' samples. Sequencing was done on a sample of PBMCs. V gene TRBV5-4 combines with J gene TRBJ1-5, with D possibly TRBD1 on 5 matching bases. CDR3 DNA: TGTGCCAGCAGCTTGGATGGGGCCCATCAGCCCCAGCATTTT. Protein product: CASSLDGAHQPQHF.